These 31 T cell receptor beta chains originate from one sample sequenced in a study of T cells in localized non-small cell lung cancer. Method: immunoSEQ multiplex PCR; TCRdb's copy keeps in-frame clones and lacks some. This sample has 40,000 to 55,000 clones, with around 81% found just once. The source was PBMCs, collected before any cancer treatment. Every receptor here comes from a woman between 40 and 69 years old with stage II lung adenocarcinoma.

The rearrangement links TRBV25-1 to TRBJ1-3; D gene ambiguous. The V and J ends lost 7 bases and 1 base respectively, with 8 bases between them. In germline, CDR1 is MGHDK, CDR2 SYGVNS. The CDR3 extends over 13 amino acids. DNA of the CDR3: TGTGCCAGCAAGGGAACTTCTGGAAACACCATATATTTT. It yields the protein CASKGTSGNTIYF.

The V and J genes are TRBV7-2 and TRBJ2-1; 11 nucleotides match TRBD2. Germline V lookup: CDR1 SGHTA, CDR2 FQGNSA. The CDR3 is 18 residues long. The ends lost 5 bases at V and 9 bases at J; junction bases unmatched: 18. CDR3 nucleotide sequence: TGTGCCAGCAGCCCGGGGCTAGCGGGGGGCACCTTGTTCACTGAGCAGTTCTTC. Translating gives CASSPGLAGGTLFTEQFF.

V and J are TRBV4-3 and TRBJ1-5, with D possibly TRBD1 on 5 matching bases. The CDR3 extends over 13 amino acids. Germline loops: CDR1 LGHNA, CDR2 YSLEER. V was shortened by 0 bases and J by 7 bases, with 7 bases between the two germline ends. The CDR3 DNA sequence: TGCGCCAGCAGCCAAGAGGAGGGGCAGCCCCAGCATTTT. Its translation is CASSQEEGQPQHF.

This clone was seen once. The rearrangement links TRBV6-5 to TRBJ1-1, with a weak D call TRBD1 (5 bases). CDR1 and CDR2 (germline): MNHEY, SVGAGI. The length of the CDR3 is 11 residues. V was shortened by 5 bases and J by 5 bases, with 6 bases between the two germline ends. CDR3 sequence reads: CASSGTTEAFF. The DNA for the CDR3 is TGTGCCAGCAGTGGGACTACTGAAGCTTTCTTT.

V is TRBV5-1 and J is TRBJ2-7; unclear D gene. Per germline, CDR1 SGHRS and CDR2 YFSETQ. CDR3 length: 13 amino acids. V lost 0 bases to trimming and J lost 1 base, with 5 bases between them. For the CDR3, the DNA is TGCGCCAGCAGCTTGGACAATTCCTACGAGCAGTACTTC. Protein product: CASSLDNSYEQYF.

V and J are TRBV7-9 and TRBJ1-2, with 7 positions matching TRBD1. Germline lookup yields CDR1 SEHNR and CDR2 FQNEAQ (reference sequence). Unmatched junction bases numbered 1, after V lost 4 bases and J lost 2 bases. CDR3 length: 13 residues. CDR3: CASSSTGNYGYTF. In DNA form, the CDR3 reads TGTGCCAGCAGCTCGACAGGGAACTATGGCTACACCTTC.

The chain carries TRBV7-9 and TRBJ2-5; 10 bases align to TRBD1. V shed 4 bases, J shed 5 bases, and the junction held 4 bases outside the gene matches. The V gene's germline CDR1 is SEHNR and CDR2 FQNEAQ (reference sequence). CDR3 length: 14 amino acids. The CDR3 coding sequence is TGTGCCAGCAGCTCCGACAGGGGGCTGGAGACCCAGTACTTC. Translation: CASSSDRGLETQYF.

This clone came up once. The gene calls are TRBV9 and TRBJ2-7; no definite D call. V lost 0 bases and J 0 bases, leaving 7 bases between the germline ends. The CDR3 runs 14 residues. The germline CDR1 and CDR2 sequences are SGDLS and YYNGEE. The CDR3 DNA reads as TGTGCCAGCAGCGTAGACCCGGGCTCCTACGAGCAGTACTTC. Translation: CASSVDPGSYEQYF.

The chain joins TRBV19 to TRBJ1-3, with 8 nucleotides matching TRBD1. CDR3 length: 13 amino acids. The germline CDR1 and CDR2 sequences are LNHDA and SQIVND (reference sequence). Trimming at V came to 5 bases and at J to 3 bases, leaving 0 bases not matched to a gene. The chain's CDR3 is CASSGTGGNTIYF. CDR3 DNA sequence: TGTGCCAGTAGTGGGACAGGTGGAAACACCATATATTTT. The variable domain in full, completed from reference TRBV19 and TRBJ1-3, reads DGGITQSPKYLFRKEGQNVTLSCEQNLNHDAMYWYRQDPGQGLRLIYYSQIVNDFQKGDIAEGYSVSREKKESFPLTVTSAQKNPTAFYLCASSGTGGNTIYFGEGSWLTVV.

The chain couples TRBV19 to TRBJ1-3, with D unclear. The length of the CDR3 is 15 residues. Per the germline V gene, CDR1 is LNHDA and CDR2 is SQIVND (reference sequence). V was clipped by 1 base and J by 1 base, with 8 bases between them. This CDR3 is CASSIGGGSGNTIYF. The CDR3 coding sequence is TGTGCCAGTAGTATAGGGGGAGGTTCTGGAAACACCATATATTTT. Filled out from reference TRBV19 and TRBJ1-3, the complete variable domain reads DGGITQSPKYLFRKEGQNVTLSCEQNLNHDAMYWYRQDPGQGLRLIYYSQIVNDFQKGDIAEGYSVSREKKESFPLTVTSAQKNPTAFYLCASSIGGGSGNTIYFGEGSWLTVV.

Only one count was recorded for this clone. The rearrangement links TRBV7-9 to TRBJ1-3, with 7 bases aligning to TRBD1. V trimming: 3 bases; J trimming: 0 bases; junction bases outside the gene matches: 5. The CDR3 covers 16 residues. Germline V gives CDR1 SEHNR, CDR2 FQNEAQ (reference sequence). The CDR3 loop is CASSLSGQSSGNTIYF. The CDR3 DNA reads TGTGCCAGCAGCTTGTCGGGACAGAGCTCTGGAAACACCATATATTTT.

J is TRBJ1-1 and V is TRBV2, with D maybe TRBD1 (6 bases). In germline, CDR1 is SNHLY, CDR2 FYNNEI. V was clipped by 5 bases and J by 1 base, with 14 bases between them. This CDR3 contains 15 residues. The CDR3 protein is CASSIARGKNTEAFF. The CDR3 DNA is TGTGCCAGCAGTATAGCCAGGGGCAAGAACACTGAAGCTTTCTTT.

The rearrangement uses TRBV11-2 and TRBJ2-7; D gene uncertain. This CDR3 spans 16 amino acids. The V and J ends lost 0 bases and 0 bases respectively, with 12 bases between them. Germline V gives CDR1 SGHAT, CDR2 FQNNGV. CDR3 loop: CASSLDPILSSYEQYF. In DNA form, the CDR3 reads TGTGCCAGCAGCTTAGATCCGATACTTAGCTCCTACGAGCAGTACTTC.

This sequence joins TRBV6-1 and TRBJ1-1; D unresolved. This CDR3 spans 13 amino acids. V lost 2 bases and J 6 bases, leaving 10 bases between the germline ends. Germline-derived CDR1 and CDR2 are MNHNS and SASEGT. The CDR3, as DNA: TGTGCCAGCAGTGAACTAGGAGAATCTGAAGCTTTCTTT. Translating gives CASSELGESEAFF.

J is TRBJ1-4 and V is TRBV7-2, with D unclear. Germline V CDR1 and CDR2: SGHTA, FQGNSA. This CDR3 spans 17 amino acids. Trimming removed 2 bases from V and 5 bases from J, with 18 bases in between. The CDR3 region has the DNA TGTGCCAGCAGCTTACGGGGAGGCGGGCGGGTAAATGAAAAACTGTTTTTT. Its protein is CASSLRGGGRVNEKLFF.

The chain joins TRBV11-3 to TRBJ1-1, with 9 bases lining up with TRBD1. This CDR3 is 17 amino acids long. Germline assignment: CDR1 SGHNT and CDR2 YENEEA. J gave up 0 bases and V 3 bases, and 8 bases lay outside the gene matches. The CDR3 DNA reads TGTGCCAGCAGCTTTGGAGGGACAGGGAGTATGAACACTGAAGCTTTCTTT. Translated: CASSFGGTGSMNTEAFF.

The chain is built from TRBV7-2 and TRBJ2-5; the D gene is possibly TRBD2 (6 bases). The V and J ends lost 1 base and 2 bases respectively, with 23 bases between them. Germline CDR1 reads SGHTA; CDR2 reads FQGNSA. CDR3 length equals 19 residues. CDR3 in amino acids: CASSLVYPPVSGRQETQYF. The CDR3 DNA is TGTGCCAGCAGCTTAGTCTACCCTCCGGTTTCGGGGAGGCAAGAGACCCAGTACTTC.

This clone was detected only once. The rearrangement uses TRBV7-3 and TRBJ2-2, with no clear D. The CDR3 loop spans 13 amino acids. V was cut by 4 bases and J by 6 bases, with 9 bases left in between. Germline values: CDR1 SGHTA, CDR2 FQGTGA. CDR3 bases: TGTGCCAGCAGCTCCGTAACGGCCGGGGAGCTGTTTTTT. It is translated as CASSSVTAGELFF.

This chain connects TRBV13 to TRBJ2-2; D gene uncertain. The germline CDR1 and CDR2 sequences are PRHDT and FYEKMQ (reference sequence). The length of the CDR3 is 12 residues. Deletions cut 4 bases from V and 2 bases from J, with 2 bases between. CDR3 bases: TGTGCCAGCAGCTATAACACCGGGGAGCTGTTTTTT. Protein sequence: CASSYNTGELFF.

The chain employs TRBV5-1 and TRBJ2-3; 7 bases map to TRBD1. The CDR3 runs 17 residues. Germline loops: CDR1 SGHRS, CDR2 YFSETQ. V was clipped by 0 bases and J by 0 bases; unmatched bases: 7. The CDR3 region is CASSLAVGQSSTDTQYF. CDR3 nucleotides: TGCGCCAGCAGCTTGGCCGTGGGACAGAGTAGCACAGATACGCAGTATTTT.

The genes are TRBV6-6 and TRBJ2-2; D unclear. CDR3 length equals 16 residues. From germline, CDR1 is MNHNY and CDR2 SVGAGI (reference sequence). V gave up 7 bases and J gave up 1 base, with 16 bases separating them. Here the CDR3 DNA reads TGTGCCAGCACCTCCCCGTTGGCAGAGAACACCGGGGAGCTGTTTTTT. Translation: CASTSPLAENTGELFF.

This clone occurred a few times. The CDR3 sequence: CASSQDGDFNSPLHF. The CDR3 nucleotides are TGTGCCAGCAGCCAAGACGGGGATTTTAATTCACCCCTCCACTTT. The chain combines TRBV4-2 with TRBJ1-6; D is uncertain. Per germline, CDR1 LGHNA and CDR2 YNFKEQ. The CDR3 spans 15 residues. V was cut by 0 bases and J by 6 bases, with 9 bases left in between.

The rearrangement links TRBV7-3 to TRBJ2-1; TRBD1 matches 9 bases. This CDR3 spans 18 amino acids. The germline gives CDR1 SGHTA, CDR2 FQGTGA. Trimming at V came to 1 base and at J to 0 bases, leaving 7 bases not matched to a gene. CDR3 DNA sequence: TGTGCCAGCAGCTTAATTGGAGGGACAGGGAGCTCCTACAATGAGCAGTTCTTC. Translating gives CASSLIGGTGSSYNEQFF. The full variable domain, completed using reference TRBV7-3 and TRBJ2-1, is GAGVSQTPSNKVTEKGKYVELRCDPISGHTALYWYRQSLGQGPEFLIYFQGTGAADDSGLPNDRFFAVRPEGSVSTLKIQRTERGDSAVYLCASSLIGGTGSSYNEQFFGPGTRLTVL.

The gene calls are TRBV9 and TRBJ2-3; D ambiguous. V was pared by 0 bases and J by 1 base, with 9 bases between. This CDR3 is built from 15 residues. Germline V gene lookup returns CDR1 SGDLS and CDR2 YYNGEE. The CDR3, as DNA: TGTGCCAGCAGCGTAGCTAACCTAGGCACAGATACGCAGTATTTT. It specifies CASSVANLGTDTQYF.

This clone has more than one count but fewer than ten. The V call is TRBV18, the J call TRBJ1-5, with D possibly being TRBD1 (5 bases). The germline CDR1 and CDR2 sequences are KGHSH and LQKENI. Trimming pared 3 bases from V and 5 bases from J, leaving 8 bases between. The length of the CDR3 is 13 residues. The CDR3 DNA reads TGTGCCAGCTCACCTCAGGGCGATCAGCCCCAGCATTTT. Its protein product is CASSPQGDQPQHF.

This chain joins TRBV9 and TRBJ1-1; D is perhaps TRBD1 (6 bases). Germline lookup yields CDR1 SGDLS and CDR2 YYNGEE. Trimming took 4 bases from V and 6 from J, leaving 13 bases between them. This CDR3 has 13 residues. CDR3 DNA sequence: TGTGCCAGCAGCCCCCTCACAGGGTCTGAAGCTTTCTTT. This encodes CASSPLTGSEAFF.

A few counts support this clone. This chain joins TRBV19 and TRBJ1-4; D is uncertain. The V end lost 3 bases, the J end lost 5 bases, and 16 bases lay between the germline ends. The CDR3 is made up of 16 amino acids. Germline CDR1 LNHDA, CDR2 SQIVND (reference sequence). CDR3 amino acids: CASSIRAGLSNEKLFF. DNA of the CDR3: TGTGCCAGTAGTATTCGGGCAGGCCTCTCCAATGAAAAACTGTTTTTT.

This clone has only a few counts. J is TRBJ2-5 and V is TRBV7-2; 8 positions agree with TRBD1. Germline lookup yields CDR1 SGHTA and CDR2 FQGNSA. This CDR3 is built from 14 residues. V lost 2 bases, J lost 5 bases, and 4 bases stayed unmatched. The CDR3 DNA reads TGTGCCAGCAGCTTATACAGGGGGAGGGAGACCCAGTACTTC. Residues: CASSLYRGRETQYF.

This rearrangement joins TRBV5-6 to TRBJ1-2, with D perhaps TRBD1 (6 bases). V was clipped by 4 bases and J by 7 bases, with 14 bases between them. The CDR3 runs to 13 residues. The germline gives CDR1 SGHDT, CDR2 YYEEEE. In DNA, the CDR3 is TGTGCCAGCAGCCCAGGACAGAGGACTGGCTACACCTTC. Protein product: CASSPGQRTGYTF.

The chain uses TRBV4-3 and TRBJ2-5; a possible D gene is TRBD1 (6 bases). The CDR3 is 15 amino acids. The V gene's germline CDR1 is LGHNA and CDR2 YSLEER. The V and J ends lost 4 bases and 4 bases respectively, with 16 bases between them. CDR3 sequence: CASSLTEGVGETQYF. CDR3 sequence (DNA): TGCGCCAGCAGCCTAACCGAGGGGGTTGGAGAGACCCAGTACTTC.

The chain carries TRBV13 and TRBJ1-1, with 9 bases aligning to TRBD1. The V and J ends lost 4 bases and 13 bases, in that order; junction bases with no gene match: 16. Per germline, CDR1 PRHDT and CDR2 FYEKMQ (reference sequence). The CDR3 is 15 amino acids. In DNA, the CDR3 is TGTGCCAGCAGCTCCACTACCTACAGGGGGCAAAAGCATTTCTTT. It is translated as CASSSTTYRGQKHFF.